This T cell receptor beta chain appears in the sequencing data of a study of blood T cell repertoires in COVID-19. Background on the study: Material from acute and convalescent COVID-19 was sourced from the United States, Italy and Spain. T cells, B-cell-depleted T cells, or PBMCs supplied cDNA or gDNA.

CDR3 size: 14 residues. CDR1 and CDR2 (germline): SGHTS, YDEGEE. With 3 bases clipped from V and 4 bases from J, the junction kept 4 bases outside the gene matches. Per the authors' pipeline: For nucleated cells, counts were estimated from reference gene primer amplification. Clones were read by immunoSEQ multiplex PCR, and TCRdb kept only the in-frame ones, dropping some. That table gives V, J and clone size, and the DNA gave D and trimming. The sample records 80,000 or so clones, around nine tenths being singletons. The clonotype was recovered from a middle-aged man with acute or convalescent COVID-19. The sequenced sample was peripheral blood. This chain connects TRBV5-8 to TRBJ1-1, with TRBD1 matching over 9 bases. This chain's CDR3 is CASSWDRASTEAFF. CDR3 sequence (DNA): TGTGCCAGCAGCTGGGACAGGGCGTCCACTGAAGCTTTCTTT.